This T cell receptor (beta chain) was observed in a study of T-cell reconstitution after alpha-beta-depleted transplantation in children. CDR3 length: 14 amino acids. Losses at the gene ends were 1 base for V and 4 bases for J; bases not matched to a gene: 2. Germline-derived CDR1 and CDR2 are SGHTS and YDEGEE. The TCRbeta library incorporated unique molecular identifiers. TCRdb re-called the PCR reads through MiXCR, storing one row per CDR3 protein. Seen here are a few hundred thousand distinct CDR3 sequences, roughly 27% observed once, and the top ten hold less than 40%. The receptor's source is a boy younger than two with Wiskott-Aldrich syndrome, due to receive a stem cell transplant. The sample in question was PBMCs, obtained before TCRalphabeta/CD19-depleted stem cell transplant. The chain joins TRBV5-8 to TRBJ2-5; 9 bases line up with TRBD2. CDR3 region: CASSLLLAGETQYF. The DNA for the CDR3 is TGTGCCAGCAGCTTGTTACTAGCGGGAGAGACCCAGTACTTC. Together with reference TRBV5-8 and TRBJ2-5, the CDR3 gives the full variable domain: EAGVTQSPTHLIKTRGQQATLRCSPISGHTSVYWYQQALGLGLQFLLWYDEGEERNRGNFPPRFSGRQFPNYSSELNVNALELEDSALYLCASSLLLAGETQYFGPGTRLLVL.